The rows below give T cell receptor beta chains drawn from one sample of a study of cytomegalovirus exposure and HLA in healthy donors. Here immunoSEQ multiplex PCR was the method, and the copy in TCRdb shows in-frame clones only, minus some. There are 130,000 or so clones in the sample; 66% occur only once, and approximately 6.5% lies in the top ten. The sequencing input was PBMCs. Every receptor here comes from a woman between 55 and 75 years old in good health and CMV-seronegative. Both conserved end residues are part of each CDR3. A D gene is named only where the DNA matches it firmly. Size is stated for part of the rows, as once, few or many counts, or as a class when the clone is expanded.

>TRBD1|TRBJ1-1|once|TRBV10-3
TGTGCCACCGGACAGGGGGCCATGAACACTGAAGCTTTCTTT
CATGQGAMNTEAFF
>TRBD1|TRBJ1-6|many|TRBV6-1
TGTGCCAGCAGTGTCCAGCCCCCGGGACAGTCCTCTAATTCACCCCTCCACTTT
CASSVQPPGQSSNSPLHF
>.|TRBJ2-3|.|TRBV7-2
TGTGCCAGCAGCTCCCCCAGGGCTGTGCAGTATTTT
CASSSPRAVQYF
>.|TRBJ1-4|.|TRBV7-2
TGTGCCAGCAGCTTTGGGTCCCAGGGGAATGAAAAACTGTTTTTT
CASSFGSQGNEKLFF
>TRBD1|TRBJ1-2|few|TRBV13
TGTGCCAGCAGCTCCCGGGACAGGGGGTCTCACTATGGCTACACCTTC
CASSSRDRGSHYGYTF
>.|TRBJ1-1|.|TRBV7-2
TGTGCCAGCAGCCTTAGGAGAGCCACAGGGTGGACTGAAGCTTTCTTT
CASSLRRATGWTEAFF
>TRBD2|TRBJ2-3|.|TRBV5-1
TGCGCCAGCAGCCCCGGACTAGCGGGGGGACGGGACACAGATACGCAGTATTTT
CASSPGLAGGRDTDTQYF
>.|TRBJ1-1|.|TRBV18
TGTGCCAGCTCATCGACAGGTGGTACGAACACTGAAGCTTTCTTT
CASSSTGGTNTEAFF
>TRBD1|TRBJ1-1|few|TRBV19
TGTGCCAGTAGTGAACCAGGGGGCATTGAAGCTTTCTTT
CASSEPGGIEAFF
>.|TRBJ2-7|.|TRBV14
TGTGCCAGCAGCAGACACGGACAGCCTTCCGAAATTTCATACGAGCAGTACTTC
CASSRHGQPSEISYEQYF
>TRBD2|TRBJ2-2|.|TRBV9
TGTGCCAGCTCTCGAAGCGGGGGGGGGACCGGGGAGCTGTTTTTT
CASSRSGGGTGELFF